Presented here are 17 T cell receptor beta chains from one specimen sequenced in a study of T-cell reconstitution after alpha-beta-depleted transplantation in children listed by TCRdb under 2016. The intended sense of this specimen's treatment or condition label: allogeneic hematopoietic cell transplantation with graft depleted of TCRalphabeta T cells and CD19 B cells. The library was generated by PCR. Sequencing relied on an Illumina HiSeq 2500. TCR library preparation used molecular barcoding, with unique molecular identifiers applied to normalize quantification of the TCRbeta repertoire. The raw public reads went through TCRdb reprocessing: fastp at Q25, MiXCR clone calling, in-frame beta chains kept. Entries that share a CDR3 protein sequence are merged under the most common genes and DNA. The sample table shows some 140,000 distinct CDR3 sequences, and around a tenth are seen once. The ten largest clones add up to approximately 25% of the sample.

Sample: PBMCs, mostly from graft donor cells, taken 180 days after TCRalphabeta/CD19-depleted stem cell transplant. These TCRs come from a girl under two years old who had a stem cell transplant for combined immunodeficiency, so the T cells may come from the graft donor.

The sample holds a few counts of this clonotype. The genes are TRBV12-3 or TRBV12-4 and TRBJ2-7; weak D call: TRBD1 (6 bases). Between the trimmed V and J ends, which lost 6 bases and 2 bases, there was a span of 17 bases. This CDR3 region has 15 residues. The CDR3 sequence is CASRPTQGGPYEQYF. The CDR3 DNA sequence: TGTGCCAGCAGGCCTACACAGGGTGGTCCCTACGAGCAGTACTTC.

The chain uses TRBV6-2 or TRBV6-3 and TRBJ2-3, with D hard to call. Germline V lookup: CDR1 MNHEY, CDR2 SVGEGT. This CDR3 has 13 residues. V was shortened by 2 bases and J by 3 bases, with 6 bases between the two germline ends. This chain's CDR3 is CASSYPETDTQYF. Here the CDR3 DNA reads TGTGCCAGCAGTTACCCCGAGACAGATACGCAGTATTTT.

The genes are TRBV2 and TRBJ1-2; possibly TRBD1 for D (6 bases). Trimming cost V 3 bases and J 7 bases, with 24 bases left between them. Germline values: CDR1 SNHLY, CDR2 FYNNEI. The CDR3 runs 17 residues. The CDR3 here is CASSEGQGRGFPLGYTF. In DNA, the CDR3 is TGTGCCAGCAGTGAGGGGCAGGGGCGCGGGTTCCCCCTTGGCTACACCTTC.

The V and J genes are TRBV29-1 and TRBJ1-3; no definite D call. Germline V lookup: CDR1 SQVTM, CDR2 ANQGSEA. The CDR3 is 16 residues long. V was pared by 0 bases and J by 0 bases, with 12 bases between. CDR3: CSVEDVSFSSGNTIYF. The CDR3 coding sequence is TGCAGCGTTGAAGACGTCAGCTTTTCCTCTGGAAACACCATATATTTT.

The chain has TRBV6-5 and TRBJ2-7, with D perhaps TRBD1 (5 bases). Trimming shortened V by 5 bases and J by 3 bases, and 5 bases separated the two germline ends. This CDR3 region has 11 residues. CDR1 and CDR2 from the germline V gene are MNHEY and SVGAGI. In DNA, the CDR3 is TGTGCCAGCAGTGACAGCTACGAGCAGTACTTC. Protein sequence: CASSDSYEQYF.

The chain uses TRBV20-1 and TRBJ2-3; D possibly uses TRBD1 or TRBD2 (6 bases each). Germline CDR1 reads DFQATT; CDR2 reads SNEGSKA (reference sequence). V was shortened by 0 bases and J by 1 base, with 11 bases between the two germline ends. CDR3 length equals 15 residues. CDR3: CSARDWRGGTDTQYF. The CDR3 DNA reads as TGCAGTGCTAGAGATTGGAGGGGGGGCACAGATACGCAGTATTTT.

This clonotype was counted between two and nine times. The J gene is TRBJ2-7, the V gene TRBV25-1; 7 nucleotides match TRBD1. The CDR3 sequence is 15 residues long. J lost 3 bases, V lost 5 bases, and 10 bases had no gene match. Germline assignment: CDR1 MGHDK and CDR2 SYGVNS. This CDR3 is CASSRQGEKNYEQYF. The CDR3 nucleotides read TGTGCCAGCAGTCGACAGGGAGAAAAGAACTACGAGCAGTACTTC.

This clonotype was picked up a small number of times. This chain links TRBV5-6 with TRBJ2-1; 7 bases map to TRBD2. The CDR3 spans 14 residues. Germline-derived CDR1 and CDR2 are SGHDT and YYEEEE. The trim removed 7 bases at V and 5 bases at J, leaving 9 bases unmatched. CDR3 nucleotide sequence: TGTGCCAGCCAAGGGCTAGCGGTCCACAATGAGCAGTTCTTC. It is translated as CASQGLAVHNEQFF.

The V gene is TRBV18, the J gene TRBJ2-5; the D gene is possibly TRBD2 (6 bases). V lost 4 bases, J lost 3 bases, and 9 bases lay in between. This CDR3 comprises 13 residues. Germline CDR1 reads KGHSH; CDR2 reads LQKENI. The CDR3 bases are TGTGCCAGCTCACGGGACTTAGAAGAGACCCAGTACTTC. This encodes CASSRDLEETQYF. The full variable domain, with the rest looked up from reference TRBV18 and TRBJ2-5, is NAGVMQNPRHLVRRRGQEARLRCSPMKGHSHVYWYRQLPEEGLKFMVYLQKENIIDESGMPKERFSAEFPKEGPSILRIQQVVRGDSAAYFCASSRDLEETQYFGPGTRLLVL.

This clonotype was counted at least ten times. The V call is TRBV12-3 or TRBV12-4, the J call TRBJ1-4; D ambiguous. V was pared by 6 bases and J by 7 bases, with 12 bases between. This CDR3 has 13 residues. In DNA, the CDR3 is TGTGCCAGCAGCTCGGACGTTTTTGAAAAACTGTTTTTT. Its translation is CASSSDVFEKLFF.

This clonotype was counted a few times. This chain uses TRBV3-1 with TRBJ2-5, with D possibly called TRBD1 or TRBD2 (5 bases each). V lost 0 bases and J 1 base, leaving 12 bases between the germline ends. Germline V CDR1 and CDR2: LGHDT, YNNKEL (reference sequence). The CDR3 is 16 residues long. Here the CDR3 reads CASSQDLWGFQETQYF. For the CDR3, the DNA is TGTGCCAGCAGCCAAGATCTATGGGGGTTCCAAGAGACCCAGTACTTC.

This clonotype was detected a few times. J is TRBJ2-7 and V is TRBV18; 9 bases line up with TRBD2. The germline CDR1 and CDR2 sequences are KGHSH and LQKENI. With V trimmed by 8 bases and J by 7 bases, 12 bases remained unmatched. The CDR3 covers 14 residues. CDR3 nucleotide sequence: TGTGCCAGCACATTAGCGGGGGCCCCGGGGGAGCAGTACTTC. It specifies CASTLAGAPGEQYF.

The chain employs TRBV15 and TRBJ2-3; D is uncertain. Per germline, CDR1 LNHNV and CDR2 YYDKDF (reference sequence). The CDR3 extends over 17 amino acids. V gave up 5 bases and J gave up 0 bases, with 18 bases separating them. The CDR3 here is CATSPFYLPSSTDTQYF. Written as DNA, the CDR3 is TGTGCCACCAGCCCTTTTTATCTCCCCTCTAGCACAGATACGCAGTATTTT.

This clonotype showed up just a few times. The rearrangement joins TRBV29-1 to TRBJ2-7, with TRBD2 matching 7 bases. The CDR3 has 12 residues. V trimming: 6 bases; J trimming: 4 bases; junction bases outside the gene matches: 6. Germline loops: CDR1 SQVTM, CDR2 ANQGSEA. The CDR3 region is CSVGGTLYEQYF. DNA of the CDR3: TGCAGCGTGGGGGGGACCTTATACGAGCAGTACTTC.

The V and J genes are TRBV12-3 or TRBV12-4 and TRBJ1-1; tentative D call: TRBD1 (5 bases). The CDR3 has 14 residues. Trimming stripped 3 bases from V and 3 bases from J, with 11 bases between. CDR3 protein: CASSFRGLDTEAFF. The CDR3 DNA follows: TGTGCCAGCAGTTTCCGGGGCCTGGACACTGAAGCTTTCTTT.

This clonotype was counted only a few times. CDR3 protein: CASSLRGRNEQFF. The CDR3 DNA reads TGTGCCAGCAGTTTAAGAGGGCGCAATGAGCAGTTCTTC. The J gene is TRBJ2-1, the V gene TRBV27, with a possible D match to TRBD2 (5 bases). The CDR3 is 13 residues long. In germline, CDR1 is MNHEY, CDR2 SMNVEV (reference sequence). V lost 2 bases and J lost 6, with 8 bases in between.

This clonotype was observed a few times. The chain combines TRBV7-6 with TRBJ2-2, with a weak D call TRBD1 (6 bases). Trimming took 4 bases from V and 4 from J, leaving 13 bases between them. This CDR3 comprises 15 residues. Germline assignment: CDR1 SGHVS and CDR2 FNYEAQ. The CDR3 sequence: CASSSWTDLTGELFF. CDR3 DNA: TGTGCCAGCAGCTCTTGGACAGACCTCACCGGGGAGCTGTTTTTT.